These T cell receptor beta chains were read from a single sample in a study of molecular identifiers for immune sequencing clone quantification. TCRdb fed the PCR reads into MiXCR, producing one record per CDR3 protein. The sample has over 600,000 distinct CDR3 sequences; about 20% are singletons. The sequenced sample was naive CD8+ T cells from blood, with Jurkat cell RNA spiked in. These TCRs come from a human donor in good health. Some libraries in this study had Jurkat cell RNA spiked in. Both conserved end residues are part of each CDR3. Fields, in order: J gene, D gene, clone size, V gene, CDR3 DNA, CDR3 protein. The D gene is left open where the match is weak. Where a row states a size, it is once, few, many or the class of an expanded clone; other rows omit it.

>TRBJ2-7|.|.|TRBV29-1
.
CSVGSGAGLSYERYF
>TRBJ2-3|TRBD2|.|TRBV10-1
TGCGCCAGCAGCCCATCGGGGGGGCTCTCAGATACGCAGTATTTT
CASSPSGGLSDTQYF
>TRBJ1-1|.|many|TRBV4-3
TGCGCCAGCAGCCAGGAGACAGCCATGAACACTGAAGCTTTCTTT
CASSQETAMNTEAFF
>TRBJ2-1|.|.|TRBV12-3/TRBV12-4
TGTGCCAACGCACCGCGATTCTCCTACAATGAGCAGTTCTTC
CANAPRFSYNEQFF
>TRBJ2-2|.|many|TRBV4-1
TGCGCCAGCAGCCATAGTGGAACCGGGGAGCTGTTTTTT
CASSHSGTGELFF
>TRBJ1-5|TRBD1|.|TRBV5-6
TGTGCCAGCAGCCTCGGGACAGGGGGCGAGAGTCAGCCCCAGCATTTT
CASSLGTGGESQPQHF
>TRBJ2-1|TRBD2|few|TRBV7-9
TGTGCCAGCAGCCCCGCACTAGCGGGAGTTTCCTACAATGAGCAGTTCTTC
CASSPALAGVSYNEQFF
>TRBJ2-5|.|.|TRBV24-1
TGTGCCACCAGCCCCGGGGACCATCAAGAGACCCAGTACTTC
CATSPGDHQETQYF
>TRBJ1-5|.|few|TRBV12-3/TRBV12-4
TGTGCCAGCTGGAACGGGGTGAGAAGCAATCAGCCCCAGCATTTT
CASWNGVRSNQPQHF
>TRBJ2-2|.|.|TRBV4-3
TGCGCCAGCAGCCAAGAGAGGGGCCTCCTTACCGGGGAGCTGTTTTTT
CASSQERGLLTGELFF
>TRBJ2-6|TRBD2|many|TRBV13
TGTGCCAGCAAAAACCTAGCGGGGGACTCTGGGGCCAACGTCCTGACTTTC
CASKNLAGDSGANVLTF
>TRBJ1-4|.|.|TRBV20-1
TGCAGTGCTAGAGATTATCGGGAGGGAAGAAATGAAAAACTGTTTTTT
CSARDYREGRNEKLFF
>TRBJ2-3|TRBD2|many|TRBV4-3
TGCGCCAGCAGCCTCCGACTAGCAGGCACGCAGTATTTT
CASSLRLAGTQYF
>TRBJ2-1|.|.|TRBV7-9
TGTGCCAGCAGCCCCGGTTACAATGGGCAGTTCTTC
CASSPGYNGQFF
>TRBJ1-1|.|many|TRBV28
TGTGCCAGCAGTTTATTTGGCCGGGACACTGAAGCTTTCTTT
CASSLFGRDTEAFF
>TRBJ2-7|.|many|TRBV7-6
TGTGCCAGCAGCTTAGATTGGGGTTCCTACGAGCAGTACTTC
CASSLDWGSYEQYF
>TRBJ2-7|.|many|TRBV5-4
TGTGCCAGCAGGGGAGGGGGTTCGGACTACGAGCAGTACTTC
CASRGGGSDYEQYF
>TRBJ2-5|TRBD2|.|TRBV7-9
TGTGCCAGCAGAAACGGACTAGAAGAGACCCAGTACTTC
CASRNGLEETQYF
>TRBJ2-7|.|many|TRBV7-9
TGTGCCAGCAGCTTAGCATCGGGCCACGAGCAGTACTTC
CASSLASGHEQYF